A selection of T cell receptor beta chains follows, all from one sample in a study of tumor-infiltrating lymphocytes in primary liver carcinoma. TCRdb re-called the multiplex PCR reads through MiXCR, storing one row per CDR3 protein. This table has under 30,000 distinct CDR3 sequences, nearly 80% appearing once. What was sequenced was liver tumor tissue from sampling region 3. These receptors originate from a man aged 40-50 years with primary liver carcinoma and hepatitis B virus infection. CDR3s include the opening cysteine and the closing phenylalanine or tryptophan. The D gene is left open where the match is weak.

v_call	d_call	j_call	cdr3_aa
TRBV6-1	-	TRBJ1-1	CISIIGATEAFF
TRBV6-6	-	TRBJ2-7	CASCYSNRLSRTHEQYF
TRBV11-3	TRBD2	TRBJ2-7	CASSGGRLAGFYEQYF
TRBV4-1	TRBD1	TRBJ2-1	CASIIGQGAAGEQFF
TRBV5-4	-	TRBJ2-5	CVSNFSSPTQYF
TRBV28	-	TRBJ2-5	CASCFFDRRGTQYF
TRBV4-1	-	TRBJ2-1	CASSPLGNNNKEQLF
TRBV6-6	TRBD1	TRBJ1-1	CASSEGAEASF
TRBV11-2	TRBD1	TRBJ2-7	CASTGEQGVVHEQYF
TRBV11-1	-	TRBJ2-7	CASSPSLGSYGQYF
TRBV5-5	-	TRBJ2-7	CASSMERHLTRPYEQYF
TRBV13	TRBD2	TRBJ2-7	CASSLQLSGRTAYKQYF
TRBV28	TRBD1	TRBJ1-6	CASREGAAYNSPPHF
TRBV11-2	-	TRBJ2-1	CASRLYRLVSEQFF
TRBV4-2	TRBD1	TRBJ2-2	CTSSTGGYTGELFF
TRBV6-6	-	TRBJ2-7	CASSGEAGCIGQYF
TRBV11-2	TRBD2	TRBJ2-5	CGSSRTPGGGKETQDF
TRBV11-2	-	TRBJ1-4	CASSLDGFANEKLFF
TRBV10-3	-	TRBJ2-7	CAINESRADEHYF
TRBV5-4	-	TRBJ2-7	CASSLDRGTLYEQNF
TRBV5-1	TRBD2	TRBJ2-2	CASSPTGRAITGELFF
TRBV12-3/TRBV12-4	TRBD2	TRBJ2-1	CASSLLAGINEQSF
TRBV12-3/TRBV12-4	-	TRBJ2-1	CASSKEGVSDNEQFF
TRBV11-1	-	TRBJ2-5	CASSLGVQVRETQYF
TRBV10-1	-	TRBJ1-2	CASKNDRERQANYGYTF
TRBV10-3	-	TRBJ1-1	CTIRARDGQTETFF
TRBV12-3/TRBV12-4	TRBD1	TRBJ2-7	CVGSLGQGANYEQYF
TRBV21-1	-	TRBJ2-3	CASSLPAPGTSGRNTRADTQYF
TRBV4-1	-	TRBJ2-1	CASRQGLTGSSYNEQFF
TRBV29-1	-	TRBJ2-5	CSGLTQGMEIQYF
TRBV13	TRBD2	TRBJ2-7	CASNLGQGLAGSYEQYF
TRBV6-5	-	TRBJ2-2	CASNGDGDGELFF
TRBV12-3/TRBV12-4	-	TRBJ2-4	CASSLWGGADIDKSIQYF
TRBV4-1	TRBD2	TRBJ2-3	CASSQQLAGGTDTQYF
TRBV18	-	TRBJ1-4	CASSTDPGTGEKLFF
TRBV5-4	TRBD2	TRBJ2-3	CASNPLLTSGSTDTQYF
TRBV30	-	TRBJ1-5	CAWSASRGQPQHF
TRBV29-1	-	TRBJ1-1	CSVESNGNIEVSF
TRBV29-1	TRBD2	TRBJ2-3	CSVDWTSGRGEIDTEYF
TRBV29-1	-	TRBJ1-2	CSIVQGNGCTF
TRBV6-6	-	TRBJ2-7	CASSYIVGTYEQYF
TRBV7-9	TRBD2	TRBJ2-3	CANSPLAGGTDTQYF
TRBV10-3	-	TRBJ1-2	CAISEVGDGGYGYTF
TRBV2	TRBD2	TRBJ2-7	CASTGGHEQYF
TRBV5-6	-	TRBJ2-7	CVSSRGFEQYF
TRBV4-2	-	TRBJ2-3	CASSQGRGATDTQYF
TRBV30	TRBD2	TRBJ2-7	CAWSLGRDYVQYF
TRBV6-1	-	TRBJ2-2	CASSGIAGSPGELLF
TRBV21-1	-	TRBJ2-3	CASSKVQDRGRLDIQYF
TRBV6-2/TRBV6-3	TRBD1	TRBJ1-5	CASNRAGTVSNQPQDF
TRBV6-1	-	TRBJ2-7	CTSSEGAPPYEQYF
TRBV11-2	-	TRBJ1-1	CTSRWGGKTEAFF
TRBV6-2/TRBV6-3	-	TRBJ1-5	CAGNQARTVSNQPQHF
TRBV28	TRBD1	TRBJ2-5	CANSLPGTGTRDEYF
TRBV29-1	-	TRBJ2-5	CSVDEWGMETQYF
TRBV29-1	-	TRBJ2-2	CSVGQGELFF
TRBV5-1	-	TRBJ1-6	CASRAGKNVTPLHF